This entry features one TCR beta chain sequence. These data originate in a study of blood T cell repertoires in COVID-19. Method: immunoSEQ multiplex PCR; TCRdb's copy keeps in-frame clones and lacks some. The table has roughly 230,000 clones, around 82% seen once. V shed 1 base, J shed 0 bases, and the junction held 6 bases outside the gene matches. The CDR3 has 17 residues. CDR1 SGHKS and CDR2 YYEKEE come from the germline V gene (reference sequence). Sequencing was performed on PBMCs or T cells enriched from blood (not recorded which). The chain has TRBV5-5 and TRBJ1-5; the match to TRBD1 covers 8 bases. The origin of this receptor is a man in his fifties who had recovered from COVID-19. Written as DNA, the CDR3 is TGTGCCAGCAGCTTGAGACAGGGGATGGGTAGCAATCAGCCCCAGCATTTT. Translated: CASSLRQGMGSNQPQHF.